One TCR beta chain is described in this entry. Losses at the gene ends were 6 bases for V and 2 bases for J; bases not matched to a gene: 3. Germline V lookup: CDR1 MDHEN, CDR2 SYDVKM. The CDR3 is 13 residues long. This sample stems from a study of blood T cell repertoires in COVID-19. Clones were sequenced by immunoSEQ multiplex PCR, and TCRdb holds only the in-frame ones, with some missing. This sample yields approximately 200,000 clones, of which approximately 85% are seen a single time; over 2.5% belongs to the top ten. The TCR comes from a man aged 60-69 years with acute or convalescent COVID-19. What was sequenced was peripheral blood. V usage is TRBV28 and J usage is TRBJ2-5; 7 positions match TRBD2. In DNA, the CDR3 is TGTGCCAGCAGGCCCGGGGGGCAAGAGACCCAGTACTTC. It encodes CASRPGGQETQYF.